These 28 T cell receptor beta chains were all obtained from the same sample, sequenced in a study of cytomegalovirus exposure and HLA in healthy donors. Sequenced by immunoSEQ multiplex PCR; TCRdb stores in-frame clones only, minus some. The sample has about 180,000 clones; about 89% are singletons. Source material: PBMCs. All receptors derive from a young man in good health and CMV-seropositive.

V usage is TRBV14 and J usage is TRBJ2-7, with a possible D match to TRBD1 (5 bases). V lost 8 bases and J lost 7, with 18 bases in between. CDR1 is SGHDN, CDR2 FVKESK, per germline. The CDR3 totals 13 residues. For the CDR3, the DNA is TGTGCCAGCTCCCAAACGTTCCAGGGAGAGCAGTACTTC. Its translation: CASSQTFQGEQYF.

V and J are TRBV2 and TRBJ2-2, with 14 nucleotides matching TRBD2. The CDR3 spans 21 residues. The germline V gene encodes CDR1 SNHLY and CDR2 FYNNEI. V shed 6 bases, J shed 0 bases, and the junction held 15 bases outside the gene matches. CDR3 sequence (DNA): TGTGCCAGCAGATCTTTCCCGGGACTAGCGGGAGTGGGCTCGAACACCGGGGAGCTGTTTTTT. This translates into CASRSFPGLAGVGSNTGELFF.

This chain uses TRBV11-1 with TRBJ1-1; weak D call: TRBD1 (6 bases). The length of the CDR3 is 15 residues. Trimming removed 2 bases at V and 2 bases at J, with 12 bases between. The germline gives CDR1 SGHAT, CDR2 FQDESV (reference sequence). The CDR3 here is CASSLLRGPNTEAFF. The CDR3 coding sequence is TGTGCCAGCAGCTTATTGCGGGGGCCTAACACTGAAGCTTTCTTT. The full variable domain, completed using reference TRBV11-1 and TRBJ1-1, is EAEVAQSPRYKITEKSQAVAFWCDPISGHATLYWYRQILGQGPELLVQFQDESVVDDSQLPKDRFSAERLKGVDSTLKIQPAELGDSAMYLCASSLLRGPNTEAFFGQGTRLTVV.

The V gene is TRBV9, the J gene TRBJ2-1; perhaps TRBD1 as D (5 bases). The CDR3 spans 13 residues. Trimming took 0 bases from V and 5 from J, leaving 6 bases between them. In germline, CDR1 is SGDLS, CDR2 YYNGEE. The CDR3 sequence is CASSVVGDNEQFF. CDR3 sequence (DNA): TGTGCCAGCAGCGTAGTAGGGGACAATGAGCAGTTCTTC.

V usage is TRBV9 and J usage is TRBJ2-7; TRBD1 is a possible D gene (8 bases). The CDR3 spans 16 residues. The germline V gene encodes CDR1 SGDLS and CDR2 YYNGEE. With 0 bases removed from V and 1 base from J, the gap between germline ends came to 14 bases. The CDR3 reads CASSVGGGTGSYEQYF. The CDR3 DNA sequence: TGTGCCAGCAGCGTAGGGGGGGGGACAGGTTCCTACGAGCAGTACTTC.

This rearrangement joins TRBV13 to TRBJ1-2, with D possibly being TRBD1 (6 bases). In germline, CDR1 is PRHDT, CDR2 FYEKMQ (reference sequence). The CDR3 is 17 residues long. V lost 2 bases and J 7 bases, leaving 23 bases between the germline ends. The CDR3 spells CASSLTAYTGRGFGYTF. For the CDR3, the DNA is TGTGCCAGCAGCTTAACGGCCTATACAGGGCGAGGATTTGGCTACACCTTC.

The chain uses TRBV7-3 and TRBJ1-3; 9 bases are a match to TRBD1. Germline CDR1 is SGHTA and CDR2 is FQGTGA. V shed 5 bases and J 4 bases; nucleotides not matched to a gene: 6. The CDR3 sequence is 15 residues long. The CDR3 sequence: CASSPHGQGGNTIYF. DNA for the CDR3: TGTGCCAGCAGCCCCCACGGACAGGGGGGAAACACCATATATTTT.

The V and J genes are TRBV29-1 and TRBJ2-7; 10 bases match TRBD2. The CDR3 is 13 residues long. V shed 6 bases and J 4 bases; nucleotides not matched to a gene: 6. Germline CDR1 SQVTM, CDR2 ANQGSEA. The CDR3 region is CSVVLAGRYEQYF. The CDR3 DNA reads TGCAGCGTCGTACTAGCGGGAAGATACGAGCAGTACTTC.

The chain carries TRBV19 and TRBJ2-5, with TRBD2 matching 9 bases. Germline values: CDR1 LNHDA, CDR2 SQIVND (reference sequence). This CDR3 has 15 residues. The V gene end was trimmed by 5 bases and the J gene end by 4 bases; junction bases not matched to a gene: 8. DNA for the CDR3: TGTGCCAGTAGTCCTGCTAGCGGGACTATAGAGACCCAGTACTTC. Protein sequence: CASSPASGTIETQYF.

This rearrangement joins TRBV4-3 to TRBJ2-7; possible D gene TRBD2, 5 bases. Germline V gene data show CDR1 as LGHNA and CDR2 as YSLEER. Trimming left V 0 bases short and J 2 bases short, with 5 bases between. The length of the CDR3 is 13 residues. DNA of the CDR3: TGCGCCAGCAGCCAAGAACTAGCCTACGAGCAGTACTTC. It is translated as CASSQELAYEQYF.

Details on this clone: Other DNA sequences of this sample code for an identical CDR3. The chain is built from TRBV6-1 and TRBJ2-3, with 10 bases identical to TRBD1. Germline CDR1 is MNHNS and CDR2 is SASEGT. This CDR3 contains 14 residues. V was clipped by 5 bases and J by 6 bases; unmatched bases: 5. The chain's CDR3 is CASSPGQGTDTQYF. CDR3 coding DNA: TGTGCCAGCAGTCCGGGACAGGGGACCGATACGCAGTATTTT.

The V gene is TRBV7-3, the J gene TRBJ1-1; D is possibly TRBD1 (5 bases). CDR3 length: 13 residues. V lost 4 bases and J 3 bases, leaving 9 bases between the germline ends. Germline V CDR1 and CDR2: SGHTA, FQGTGA. CDR3 sequence: CASSSQGDTEAFF. The CDR3 nucleotides are TGTGCCAGCAGCTCCCAGGGTGACACTGAAGCTTTCTTT. Full variable domain (outside the CDR3, taken from reference TRBV7-3 and TRBJ1-1): GAGVSQTPSNKVTEKGKYVELRCDPISGHTALYWYRQSLGQGPEFLIYFQGTGAADDSGLPNDRFFAVRPEGSVSTLKIQRTERGDSAVYLCASSSQGDTEAFFGQGTRLTVV.

This chain links TRBV4-3 with TRBJ2-1, with D tentatively TRBD2 (5 bases). Germline V gives CDR1 LGHNA, CDR2 YSLEER. This CDR3 has 16 residues. Trimming left V 0 bases short and J 4 bases short, with 13 bases between. The chain's CDR3 is CASSQDRGLYYNEQFF. The CDR3 DNA is TGCGCCAGCAGCCAAGATCGGGGTCTCTATTACAATGAGCAGTTCTTC.

Turning to this clone: The junction departs from germline at one end; a sequencing error may be responsible. V and J are TRBV11-1 and TRBJ1-1, with 7 nucleotides matching TRBD1. Germline V lookup: CDR1 SGHAT, CDR2 FQDESV (reference sequence). The CDR3 runs to 14 residues. The CDR3 protein is CASSGRRGNNEAFF. As DNA, the CDR3 is TGTGCCAGCAGCGGCCGCAGGGGGAACAATGAAGCTTTCTTT.

This chain links TRBV6-5 with TRBJ1-2; 10 positions agree with TRBD1. V dropped 2 bases and J dropped 5; count of bases not matched to a gene: 8. Germline V CDR1 and CDR2: MNHEY, SVGAGI. The CDR3 runs to 16 residues. The CDR3 reads CASSYTRPGQGYGYTF. The CDR3 region has the DNA TGTGCCAGCAGTTACACAAGACCGGGACAGGGGTATGGCTACACCTTC.

V is TRBV5-5 and J is TRBJ1-1, with unresolved D. CDR3 size: 14 residues. Trimming took off 1 base at V and 0 bases at J, with 7 bases between the two ends. Germline loops: CDR1 SGHKS, CDR2 YYEKEE (reference sequence). This CDR3 is CASSLTALNTEAFF. DNA of the CDR3: TGTGCCAGCAGCTTGACAGCTCTGAACACTGAAGCTTTCTTT.

This chain links TRBV18 with TRBJ2-2; 8 nucleotides agree with TRBD1. CDR1 is KGHSH, CDR2 LQKENI, per germline. The CDR3 runs 17 residues. V lost 6 bases, J lost 2 bases, and 11 bases stayed unmatched. The CDR3 here is CASSPPGQGTNTGELFF. CDR3 nucleotide sequence: TGTGCCAGCTCGCCGCCCGGACAGGGAACAAACACCGGGGAGCTGTTTTTT.

V usage is TRBV18 and J usage is TRBJ2-5, with D unclear. There are 12 residues in the CDR3. Germline CDR1 KGHSH, CDR2 LQKENI. V lost 3 bases, J lost 4 bases, and 6 bases lay in between. The CDR3 sequence: CASSPSGETQYF. DNA of the CDR3: TGTGCCAGCTCACCCTCAGGAGAGACCCAGTACTTC.

The chain is built from TRBV4-3 and TRBJ2-1, with 8 bases identical to TRBD1. Per germline, CDR1 LGHNA and CDR2 YSLEER. The ends lost 1 base at V and 12 bases at J; junction bases unmatched: 8. The CDR3 totals 14 residues. The CDR3 is CASSQAMDRDGQFF. The CDR3 DNA sequence: TGCGCCAGCAGCCAAGCTATGGACAGGGACGGGCAGTTCTTC.

This sequence joins TRBV6-1 and TRBJ2-7; 7 bases match TRBD1. CDR3 length: 13 amino acids. Germline V gives CDR1 MNHNS, CDR2 SASEGT. V gave up 11 bases and J gave up 5 bases; unmatched junction bases: 12. The CDR3 region has the DNA TGTGCCGGCAAAAGACAGGGATCCGACGAGCAGTACTTC. Translated: CAGKRQGSDEQYF.

V and J are TRBV27 and TRBJ1-5; weak D call: TRBD1 (6 bases). The CDR3 is made up of 13 amino acids. Between the trimmed V and J ends, which lost 4 bases and 3 bases, there was a span of 7 bases. Germline V gives CDR1 MNHEY, CDR2 SMNVEV (reference sequence). The CDR3 is CASSWTVNQPQHF. CDR3 in DNA: TGTGCCAGCAGTTGGACAGTCAATCAGCCCCAGCATTTT.

This clone was detected only once. The chain carries TRBV13 and TRBJ1-2, with TRBD1 identical over 7 bases. Germline V gene sequence: CDR1 PRHDT, CDR2 FYEKMQ (reference sequence). V shed 1 base and J 6 bases; nucleotides not matched to a gene: 8. This CDR3 comprises 15 residues. The CDR3 is CASSLEGQPIHGYTF. In DNA form, the CDR3 reads TGTGCCAGCAGCTTAGAGGGACAGCCTATTCATGGCTACACCTTC.

The rearrangement joins TRBV28 to TRBJ1-5; TRBD1 matches 9 bases. V dropped 5 bases and J dropped 1; count of bases not matched to a gene: 18. CDR1 and CDR2 from the germline V gene are MDHEN and SYDVKM. CDR3 length: 20 residues. For the CDR3, the DNA is TGTGCCAGCAGTACCTTTCGGTGGGCTTCCGGGACAGGGAGCAATCAGCCCCAGCATTTT. It codes for CASSTFRWASGTGSNQPQHF.

The chain combines TRBV10-2 with TRBJ2-1; the match to TRBD2 covers 9 bases. CDR3 size: 12 residues. Losses at the gene ends were 9 bases for V and 9 bases for J; bases not matched to a gene: 6. Looked up from germline, CDR1 is WSHSY and CDR2 is SAAADI. CDR3 loop: CASSSGNSEQFF. DNA for the CDR3: TGCGCCAGTTCTAGCGGGAACTCTGAGCAGTTCTTC.

The V and J genes are TRBV20-1 and TRBJ2-7; no reliable D call. The V end was cut by 4 bases, the J end by 0 bases, with 4 bases between. Germline CDR1 reads DFQATT; CDR2 reads SNEGSKA (reference sequence). The CDR3 is 11 residues long. The CDR3 coding sequence is TGCAGTGCTAAGAGCTCCTACGAGCAGTACTTC. This encodes CSAKSSYEQYF.

The rearrangement links TRBV27 to TRBJ1-2; 7 positions agree with TRBD1. Germline loops: CDR1 MNHEY, CDR2 SMNVEV (reference sequence). V was clipped by 5 bases and J by 3 bases; unmatched bases: 3. CDR3 size: 13 residues. Here the CDR3 DNA reads TGTGCCAGCAGTCTCACAGGGGACTATGGCTACACCTTC. This sequence encodes CASSLTGDYGYTF.

The V call is TRBV15, the J call TRBJ2-7; 10 bases align to TRBD1. The CDR3 totals 16 residues. Per germline, CDR1 LNHNV and CDR2 YYDKDF (reference sequence). V trimming: 3 bases; J trimming: 2 bases; junction bases outside the gene matches: 7. The CDR3 spells CATSSPRGTGAYEQYF. The CDR3 region has the DNA TGTGCCACCAGCAGCCCTCGGGGGACAGGGGCCTACGAGCAGTACTTC.

V gene TRBV6-5 combines with J gene TRBJ1-1; tentatively, D is TRBD1 (6 bases). Trimming removed 2 bases at V and 0 bases at J, with 7 bases between. The CDR3 has 14 amino acids. CDR1 and CDR2 (germline): MNHEY, SVGAGI. CDR3 sequence: CASSYRDMNTEAFF. The CDR3 DNA follows: TGTGCCAGCAGTTACCGGGACATGAACACTGAAGCTTTCTTT.